The 14 T cell receptor beta chains in this list originate from one sample, sequenced in a study of cytomegalovirus exposure and HLA in healthy donors. TCRdb's copy holds only in-frame clones and misses some; the assay was immunoSEQ multiplex PCR. The data contain approximately 88,000 clones, almost 85% of them seen just once; the ten biggest clones take up 12%. The sequencing sample was made of PBMCs. Receptors were obtained from a woman aged 18-35 years in good health and CMV-seropositive.

This clone was counted between two and nine times. This chain links TRBV4-2 with TRBJ1-1; D unresolved. In germline, CDR1 is LGHNA, CDR2 YNFKEQ. The CDR3 length is 16 residues. Trimming removed 2 bases at V and 1 base at J, with 14 bases between. CDR3 residues: CASSQPTRVANTEAFF. Here the CDR3 DNA reads TGTGCCAGCAGCCAACCCACCCGGGTGGCGAACACTGAAGCTTTCTTT.

The chain employs TRBV5-1 and TRBJ1-4; no reliable D call. The CDR3 is made up of 13 amino acids. Germline CDR1 and CDR2: SGHRS and YFSETQ. V gave up 5 bases and J gave up 4 bases, with 9 bases separating them. This CDR3 reads CASSGRGNEKLFF. CDR3 coding DNA: TGCGCCAGCAGTGGGAGAGGTAATGAAAAACTGTTTTTT.

The chain is built from TRBV5-6 and TRBJ1-3, with D unclear. The V and J ends lost 1 base and 6 bases respectively, with 2 bases between them. CDR3 length equals 11 residues. In germline, CDR1 is SGHDT, CDR2 YYEEEE. CDR3 bases: TGTGCCAGCAGCTTGCAAAACACCATATATTTT. This sequence encodes CASSLQNTIYF.

V gene TRBV6-5 combines with J gene TRBJ1-4, with D hard to call. The CDR3 runs to 13 residues. Germline lookup yields CDR1 MNHEY and CDR2 SVGAGI. The ends were cut back, 2 bases at V and 8 bases at J, with 9 bases in the middle. This chain's CDR3 is CASSYQRGEKLFF. As DNA, the CDR3 is TGTGCCAGCAGTTACCAGAGAGGGGAAAAACTGTTTTTT.

This chain uses TRBV7-9 with TRBJ2-6, with D hard to call. Germline CDR1 SEHNR, CDR2 FQNEAQ (reference sequence). The V and J ends lost 5 bases and 2 bases respectively, with 16 bases between them. CDR3 length: 17 residues. CDR3 nucleotides: TGTGCCAGCAGCCCCTACCCCCGAGGAGCTGGGGCCAACGTCCTGACTTTC. Its protein is CASSPYPRGAGANVLTF.

The chain uses TRBV30 and TRBJ1-4; D remains ambiguous. Per germline, CDR1 GTSNPN and CDR2 SVGIG (reference sequence). The CDR3 contains 13 residues. Trimming cost V 2 bases and J 0 bases, with 4 bases left between them. CDR3 coding DNA: TGTGCCTGGAGTCCTACAACTAATGAAAAACTGTTTTTT. Translation gives CAWSPTTNEKLFF.

This chain uses TRBV5-6 with TRBJ1-1; D may be TRBD1 (6 bases). CDR3 length: 16 amino acids. Trimming took off 0 bases at V and 0 bases at J, with 12 bases between the two ends. Looked up from germline, CDR1 is SGHDT and CDR2 is YYEEEE. The CDR3 sequence is CASSLVGQGLNTEAFF. DNA for the CDR3: TGTGCCAGCAGCTTGGTTGGTCAGGGGCTGAACACTGAAGCTTTCTTT.

This chain joins TRBV6-6 and TRBJ1-5, with 7 bases that match TRBD1. V lost 0 bases and J lost 5; bases outside the gene matches: 4. CDR1 is MNHNY and CDR2 is SVGAGI in the germline V gene (reference sequence). This CDR3 comprises 15 residues. In DNA, the CDR3 is TGTGCCAGCAGTTACTCGAGACAGGGACATCAGCCCCAGCATTTT. As protein: CASSYSRQGHQPQHF.

This sequence joins TRBV4-1 and TRBJ1-3; no definite D call. Germline V gene lookup returns CDR1 MGHRA and CDR2 YSYEKL. Trimming stripped 4 bases from V and 3 bases from J, with 10 bases between. This CDR3 has 14 residues. The CDR3 bases are TGCGCCAGCAGCCTCGAGGCAGTTGGAAACACCATATATTTT. It is translated as CASSLEAVGNTIYF.

This clone came up once. The chain joins TRBV25-1 to TRBJ1-6, with unresolved D. The CDR3 contains 16 residues. Per germline, CDR1 MGHDK and CDR2 SYGVNS. Deletions cut 3 bases from V and 0 bases from J, with 9 bases between. CDR3 amino acids: CASSDDGSSYNSPLHF. CDR3 sequence (DNA): TGTGCCAGCAGTGATGACGGGAGCTCCTATAATTCACCCCTCCACTTT.

The chain recombines TRBV6-5 with TRBJ1-5; no definite D call. This CDR3 contains 15 residues. CDR1 and CDR2 from the germline V gene are MNHEY and SVGAGI. With 4 bases removed from V and 2 bases from J, the gap between germline ends came to 12 bases. CDR3: CASSLESGGNQPQHF. The CDR3 DNA follows: TGTGCCAGCAGTTTGGAGAGTGGTGGCAATCAGCCCCAGCATTTT.

The V and J genes are TRBV4-3 and TRBJ2-7, with 9 bases aligning to TRBD1. The CDR3 is 17 amino acids. Losses at the gene ends were 0 bases for V and 3 bases for J; bases not matched to a gene: 9. Germline CDR1 and CDR2: LGHNA and YSLEER. For the CDR3, the DNA is TGCGCCAGCAGCCAAGAAGTGCCGGGACAGGGAATCTACGAGCAGTACTTC. This sequence encodes CASSQEVPGQGIYEQYF.

The CDR3, as DNA: TGTGCCAGCAGCCATAACAGGGGCTACGAGCAGTACTTC. Translation gives CASSHNRGYEQYF. The V gene is TRBV5-4, the J gene TRBJ2-7; 7 bases are shared with TRBD1. V trimming: 4 bases; J trimming: 3 bases; junction bases outside the gene matches: 4. The length of the CDR3 is 13 residues. Germline V CDR1 and CDR2: SGHNT, YYREEE (reference sequence).

The chain couples TRBV9 to TRBJ2-5, with D possibly TRBD2 on 7 matching bases. The CDR3 has 15 residues. CDR1 and CDR2 (germline): SGDLS, YYNGEE. V shed 0 bases and J shed 6 bases, with 15 bases lying between them. DNA for the CDR3: TGTGCCAGCAGCGTAGCAGGTGGGGGGGCGAAGACCCAGTACTTC. Amino acids: CASSVAGGGAKTQYF.